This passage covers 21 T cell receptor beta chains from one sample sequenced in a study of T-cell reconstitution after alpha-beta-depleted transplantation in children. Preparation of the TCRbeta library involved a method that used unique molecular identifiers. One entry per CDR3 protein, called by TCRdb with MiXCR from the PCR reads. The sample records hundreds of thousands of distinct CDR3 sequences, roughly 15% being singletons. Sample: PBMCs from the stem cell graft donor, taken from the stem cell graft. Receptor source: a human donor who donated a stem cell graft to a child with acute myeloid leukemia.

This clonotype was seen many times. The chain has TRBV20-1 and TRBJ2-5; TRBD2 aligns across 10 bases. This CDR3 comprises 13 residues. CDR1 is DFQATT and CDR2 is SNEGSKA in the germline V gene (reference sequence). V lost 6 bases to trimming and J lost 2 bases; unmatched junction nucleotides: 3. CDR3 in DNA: TGCAGTGCCAGCGGGGGGGATCAAGAGACCCAGTACTTC. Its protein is CSASGGDQETQYF.

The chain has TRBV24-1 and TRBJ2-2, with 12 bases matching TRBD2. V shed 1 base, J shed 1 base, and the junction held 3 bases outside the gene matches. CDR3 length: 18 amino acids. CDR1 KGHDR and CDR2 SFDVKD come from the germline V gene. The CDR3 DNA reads TGTGCCACCAGTGATTTCCCTAGCGGGGGGGTGAACACCGGGGAGCTGTTTTTT. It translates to CATSDFPSGGVNTGELFF.

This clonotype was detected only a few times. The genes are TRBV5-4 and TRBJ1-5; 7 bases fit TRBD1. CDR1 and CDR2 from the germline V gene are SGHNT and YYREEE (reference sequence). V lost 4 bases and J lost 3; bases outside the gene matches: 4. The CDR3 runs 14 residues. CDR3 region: CASSGGQYNQPQHF. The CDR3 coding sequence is TGTGCCAGCAGCGGGGGACAGTACAATCAGCCCCAGCATTTT.

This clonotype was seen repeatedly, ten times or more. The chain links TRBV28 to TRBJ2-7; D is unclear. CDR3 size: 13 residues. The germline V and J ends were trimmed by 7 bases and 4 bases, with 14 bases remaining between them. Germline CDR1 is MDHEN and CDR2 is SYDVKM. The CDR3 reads CASMGRQEYEQYV. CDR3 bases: TGTGCCAGCATGGGCCGGCAGGAATACGAGCAGTACGTC.

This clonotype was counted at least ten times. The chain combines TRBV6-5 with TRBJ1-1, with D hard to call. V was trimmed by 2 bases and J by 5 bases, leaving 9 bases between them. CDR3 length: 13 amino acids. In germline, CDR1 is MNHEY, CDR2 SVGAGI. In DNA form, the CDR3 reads TGTGCCAGCAGTTACGATATAGGAACTGAAGCTTTCTTT. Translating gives CASSYDIGTEAFF.

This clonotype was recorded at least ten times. The CDR3 spells CRDREPNEQYF. The CDR3 nucleotides read TGCAGGGACCGGGAGCCCAACGAGCAGTACTTC. The rearrangement links TRBV20-1 to TRBJ2-7, with D tentatively TRBD2 (6 bases). This CDR3 region has 11 residues. CDR1 and CDR2 from the germline V gene are DFQATT and SNEGSKA (reference sequence).

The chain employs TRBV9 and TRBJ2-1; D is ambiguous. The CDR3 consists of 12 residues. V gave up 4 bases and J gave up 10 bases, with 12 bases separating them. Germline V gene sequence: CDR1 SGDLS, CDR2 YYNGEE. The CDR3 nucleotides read TGTGCCAGCAGCCCAGACGTCGCGGAGCAGTTCTTC. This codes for CASSPDVAEQFF.

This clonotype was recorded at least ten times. The CDR3, as DNA: TGCGCCAGCCGAGGGGCAGTTCTAGCTAACTATGGCTACACCTTC. Protein sequence: CASRGAVLANYGYTF. The rearrangement links TRBV5-1 to TRBJ1-2; weak D call: TRBD1 (5 bases). Germline-derived CDR1 and CDR2 are SGHRS and YFSETQ. V was pared by 7 bases and J by 0 bases, with 16 bases between. The CDR3 is made up of 15 amino acids. The variable domain in full, completed from reference TRBV5-1 and TRBJ1-2, reads KAGVTQTPRYLIKTRGQQVTLSCSPISGHRSVSWYQQTPGQGLQFLFEYFSETQRNKGNFPGRFSGRQFSNSRSEMNVSTLELGDSALYLCASRGAVLANYGYTFGSGTRLTVV.

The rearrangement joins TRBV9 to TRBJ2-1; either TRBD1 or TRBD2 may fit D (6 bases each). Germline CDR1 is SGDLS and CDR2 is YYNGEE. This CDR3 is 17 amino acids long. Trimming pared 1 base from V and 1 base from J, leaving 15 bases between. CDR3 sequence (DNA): TGTGCCAGCAGCGTACCCCCGGAGGGGGTGTCCTACAATGAGCAGTTCTTC. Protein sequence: CASSVPPEGVSYNEQFF.

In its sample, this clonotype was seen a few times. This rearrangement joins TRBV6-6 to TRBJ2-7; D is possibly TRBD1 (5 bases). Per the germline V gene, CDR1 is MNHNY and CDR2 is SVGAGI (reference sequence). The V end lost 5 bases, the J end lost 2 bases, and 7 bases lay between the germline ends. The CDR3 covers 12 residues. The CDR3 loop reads CASSTGAYEQYF. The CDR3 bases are TGTGCCAGCAGTACAGGAGCCTACGAGCAGTACTTC.

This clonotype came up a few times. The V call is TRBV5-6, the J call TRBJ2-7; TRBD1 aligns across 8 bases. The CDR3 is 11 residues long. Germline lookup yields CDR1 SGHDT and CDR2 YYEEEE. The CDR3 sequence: CASSIPGQEVV. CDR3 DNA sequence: TGTGCCAGCAGCATACCGGGACAGGAAGTCGTC.

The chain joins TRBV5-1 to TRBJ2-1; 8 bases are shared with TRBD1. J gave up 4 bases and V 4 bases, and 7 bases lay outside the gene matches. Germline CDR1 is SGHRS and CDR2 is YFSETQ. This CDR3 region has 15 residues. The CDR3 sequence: CASSLTGQDYNEQFF. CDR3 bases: TGCGCCAGCAGCCTTACGGGACAGGATTACAATGAGCAGTTCTTC.

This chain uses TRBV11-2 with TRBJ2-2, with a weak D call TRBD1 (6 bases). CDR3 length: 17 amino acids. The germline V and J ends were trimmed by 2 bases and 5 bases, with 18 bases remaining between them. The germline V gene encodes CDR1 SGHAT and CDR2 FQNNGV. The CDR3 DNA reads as TGTGCCAGCAGCTTACTCACAGGGATGCGTATTACCGGGGAGCTGTTTTTT. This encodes CASSLLTGMRITGELFF.

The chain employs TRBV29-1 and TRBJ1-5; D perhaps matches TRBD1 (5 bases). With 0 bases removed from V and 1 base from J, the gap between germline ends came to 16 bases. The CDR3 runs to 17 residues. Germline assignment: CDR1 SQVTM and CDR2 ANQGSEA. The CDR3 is CSVEDLGRALSNQPQHF. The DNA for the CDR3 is TGCAGCGTTGAAGATTTGGGCAGGGCATTGAGCAATCAGCCCCAGCATTTT.

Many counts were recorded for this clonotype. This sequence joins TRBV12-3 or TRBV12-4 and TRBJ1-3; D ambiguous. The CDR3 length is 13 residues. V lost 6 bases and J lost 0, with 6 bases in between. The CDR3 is CASRESSGNTIYF. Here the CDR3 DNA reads TGTGCCAGCAGGGAGAGCTCTGGAAACACCATATATTTT.

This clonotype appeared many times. CDR3 bases: TGTGCCAGCAGTTTTATTGGTACGGGGGCAAGGGGCTACACCTTC. Encoded protein: CASSFIGTGARGYTF. The rearrangement uses TRBV5-5 and TRBJ1-2, with a possible D match to TRBD1 (6 bases). V lost 5 bases to trimming and J lost 8 bases, with 22 bases between them. Germline V gene lookup returns CDR1 SGHKS and CDR2 YYEKEE (reference sequence). The length of the CDR3 is 15 residues.

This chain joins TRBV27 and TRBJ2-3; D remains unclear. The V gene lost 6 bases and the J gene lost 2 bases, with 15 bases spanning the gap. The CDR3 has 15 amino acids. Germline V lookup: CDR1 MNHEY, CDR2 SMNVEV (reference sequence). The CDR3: CASSQRSLSTDTQYF. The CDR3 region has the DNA TGTGCCAGCAGCCAACGGTCCTTATCCACAGATACGCAGTATTTT.

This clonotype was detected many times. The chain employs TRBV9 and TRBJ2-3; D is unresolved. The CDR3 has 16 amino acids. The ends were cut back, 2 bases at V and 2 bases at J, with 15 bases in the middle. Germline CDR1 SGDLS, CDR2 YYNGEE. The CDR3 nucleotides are TGTGCCAGCAGCGTCGCGGACGGTTGGAACACAGATACGCAGTATTTT. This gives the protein CASSVADGWNTDTQYF. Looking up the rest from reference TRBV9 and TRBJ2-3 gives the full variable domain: DSGVTQTPKHLITATGQRVTLRCSPRSGDLSVYWYQQSLDQGLQFLIQYYNGEERAKGNILERFSAQQFPDLHSELNLSSLELGDSALYFCASSVADGWNTDTQYFGPGTRLTVL.

DNA for the CDR3: TGTGCCAGCAGGCGGACCATTAGAGGCTCCTACGAGCAGTACTTC. Its translation is CASRRTIRGSYEQYF. The rearrangement joins TRBV12-3 or TRBV12-4 to TRBJ2-7; no clear D. The CDR3 is made up of 15 amino acids. V lost 6 bases to trimming and J lost 0 bases, with 15 bases between them.

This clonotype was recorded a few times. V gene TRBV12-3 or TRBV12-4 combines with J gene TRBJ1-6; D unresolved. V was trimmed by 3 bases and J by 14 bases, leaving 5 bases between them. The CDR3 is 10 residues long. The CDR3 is CASSFCTLHF. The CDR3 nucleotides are TGTGCCAGCAGTTTTTGTACCCTCCACTTT.

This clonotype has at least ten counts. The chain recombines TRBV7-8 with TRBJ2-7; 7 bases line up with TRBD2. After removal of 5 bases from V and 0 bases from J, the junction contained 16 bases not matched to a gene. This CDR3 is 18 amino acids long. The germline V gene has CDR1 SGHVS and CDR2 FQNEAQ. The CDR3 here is CASSTLGEGTTFSYEQYV. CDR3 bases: TGTGCCAGCAGCACCCTCGGAGAGGGGACTACCTTCTCCTACGAGCAGTACGTC.